The 15 T cell receptor beta chains below all came from one sample that was sequenced in a study of shared clonotypes between healthy human individuals. The repertoire was sequenced with immunoSEQ multiplex PCR; TCRdb's copy has only in-frame clones and lacks some. Here the sample spans roughly 2,500,000 clones, roughly 93% being singletons. Sequenced: naive CD4+ T cells from PBMCs. Subset in this sample: CD45RA+ positively selected. These receptors were obtained from a man between 18 and 35 years old in good health. Some clones in this sample may be carry-over from other donors' samples.

The chain employs TRBV7-2 and TRBJ1-3, with a tentative D call TRBD1 (5 bases). From germline, CDR1 is SGHTA and CDR2 FQGNSA. The V gene lost 5 bases and the J gene lost 0 bases, with 11 bases spanning the gap. The CDR3 consists of 15 residues. CDR3 sequence (DNA): TGTGCCAGCAGCCCCGGGGCTTCCTCTGGAAACACCATATATTTT. Amino acids: CASSPGASSGNTIYF.

The rearrangement joins TRBV7-2 to TRBJ1-2; tentative D call: TRBD1 (6 bases). Trimming pared 5 bases from V and 4 bases from J, leaving 20 bases between. Germline V lookup: CDR1 SGHTA, CDR2 FQGNSA. This CDR3 contains 16 residues. The CDR3: CASSHYLTGGAYGYTF. The DNA of the CDR3 is TGTGCCAGCAGCCACTACCTAACCGGGGGCGCCTATGGCTACACCTTC.

The count of this clone is one. This sample includes further DNA sequences coding for the same CDR3. The chain carries TRBV19 and TRBJ1-5; D is unclear. The germline V gene encodes CDR1 LNHDA and CDR2 SQIVND (reference sequence). V shed 5 bases and J shed 5 bases, with 7 bases lying between them. The CDR3 runs 12 residues. The CDR3 DNA is TGTGCCAGTAGTGCAGGTTATCAGCCCCAGCATTTT. This encodes CASSAGYQPQHF.

J is TRBJ1-4 and V is TRBV6-4; TRBD1 might be the D (6 bases). Trimming removed 3 bases from V and 5 bases from J, with 13 bases in between. The CDR3 is 15 amino acids. Germline-derived CDR1 and CDR2 are MRHNA and SNTAGT. CDR3 residues: CASSEKGVKNEKLFF. CDR3 coding DNA: TGTGCCAGCAGTGAAAAGGGGGTCAAGAATGAAAAACTGTTTTTT.

This sequence joins TRBV7-9 and TRBJ1-1; no definite D call. CDR3 size: 14 residues. CDR1 SEHNR and CDR2 FQNEAQ come from the germline V gene (reference sequence). The germline V and J ends were trimmed by 1 base and 5 bases, with 11 bases remaining between them. CDR3 sequence (DNA): TGTGCCAGCAGCTTAGGGGGTACCGGGACTGAAGCTTTCTTT. Protein product: CASSLGGTGTEAFF.

The V call is TRBV4-3, the J call TRBJ2-2, with a tentative D call TRBD2 (6 bases). Trimming removed 0 bases from V and 5 bases from J, with 13 bases in between. The CDR3 loop spans 16 amino acids. CDR1 and CDR2 from the germline V gene are LGHNA and YSLEER. CDR3 sequence reads: CASSQDFSAGTGELFF. The CDR3 nucleotides read TGCGCCAGCAGCCAAGATTTTTCGGCGGGGACCGGGGAGCTGTTTTTT.

CDR3 amino acids: CASSLQEPQHF. In DNA, the CDR3 is TGTGCCAGCAGTTTACAGGAGCCCCAGCATTTT. The V call is TRBV28, the J call TRBJ1-5; D remains ambiguous. The CDR3 loop spans 11 amino acids. V shed 2 bases and J shed 8 bases, with 4 bases lying between them. Germline V gene data show CDR1 as MDHEN and CDR2 as SYDVKM.

The V call is TRBV28, the J call TRBJ1-3, with D perhaps TRBD1 (5 bases). This CDR3 has 13 amino acids. Germline V gene lookup returns CDR1 MDHEN and CDR2 SYDVKM. Trimming shortened V by 7 bases and J by 6 bases, and 13 bases separated the two germline ends. The CDR3 sequence: CASTTPDKNTIYF. Here the CDR3 DNA reads TGTGCCAGCACAACGCCGGACAAAAACACCATATATTTT.

The genes are TRBV19 and TRBJ2-7, with D tentatively TRBD2 (5 bases). The CDR3 spans 12 residues. V was clipped by 7 bases and J by 4 bases, with 11 bases between them. Germline lookup yields CDR1 LNHDA and CDR2 SQIVND (reference sequence). The CDR3 here is CASTPRGYEQYF. DNA for the CDR3: TGTGCCAGTACCCCTCGGGGTTACGAGCAGTACTTC.

This chain uses TRBV28 with TRBJ1-3, with D possibly TRBD1 on 6 matching bases. Germline loops: CDR1 MDHEN, CDR2 SYDVKM. The CDR3 extends over 14 amino acids. Trimming shortened V by 4 bases and J by 3 bases, and 10 bases separated the two germline ends. CDR3 sequence: CASSSRDNGNTIYF. As DNA, the CDR3 is TGTGCCAGCAGTTCCCGGGACAATGGAAACACCATATATTTT.

The chain is built from TRBV27 and TRBJ2-7, with D unresolved. V was cut by 5 bases and J by 0 bases, with 14 bases left in between. CDR1 MNHEY and CDR2 SMNVEV come from the germline V gene (reference sequence). The CDR3 sequence is 15 residues long. CDR3: CASSPTKPGSYEQYF. For the CDR3, the DNA is TGTGCCAGCAGTCCCACCAAACCGGGCTCCTACGAGCAGTACTTC.

CDR3 coding DNA: TGTGCCTGGAGTGTATGGGGCACCGGGGAGCTGTTTTTT. Protein product: CAWSVWGTGELFF. The chain couples TRBV30 to TRBJ2-2; D remains ambiguous. V lost 0 bases to trimming and J lost 4 bases, with 6 bases between them. The V gene's germline CDR1 is GTSNPN and CDR2 SVGIG (reference sequence). The CDR3 consists of 13 residues. The full variable domain, rest sourced from reference TRBV30 and TRBJ2-2, is SQTIHQWPATLVQPVGSPLSLECTVEGTSNPNLYWYRQAAGRGLQLLFYSVGIGQISSEVPQNLSASRPQDRQFILSSKKLLLSDSGFYLCAWSVWGTGELFFGEGSRLTVL.

This clone has just one count. Distinct nucleotide sequences in the sample also encode this CDR3. The rearrangement joins TRBV28 to TRBJ1-2, with no clear D. V shed 4 bases and J shed 5 bases, with 8 bases lying between them. This CDR3 has 12 residues. Germline V gene data show CDR1 as MDHEN and CDR2 as SYDVKM. The CDR3 here is CASSSGRYGYTF. CDR3 bases: TGTGCCAGCAGTTCTGGACGGTATGGCTACACCTTC.

The genes are TRBV5-1 and TRBJ2-3, with a tentative D call TRBD1 (5 bases). Germline V CDR1 and CDR2: SGHRS, YFSETQ. Trimming cost V 4 bases and J 4 bases, with 13 bases left between them. The CDR3 sequence is 14 residues long. The CDR3 reads CASSLFRVADTQYF. The CDR3 region has the DNA TGCGCCAGCAGCCTCTTCAGGGTTGCAGATACGCAGTATTTT.

The chain combines TRBV14 with TRBJ1-1; weak D call: TRBD1 (5 bases). Trimming cost V 4 bases and J 4 bases, with 16 bases left between them. The CDR3 sequence is 15 residues long. The germline CDR1 and CDR2 sequences are SGHDN and FVKESK. In nucleotides, the CDR3 is TGTGCCAGCAGCCGCACCGCGACTGGGGGCACTGAAGCTTTCTTT. Residues: CASSRTATGGTEAFF.